Sequencing of this TCR beta chain was carried out in a study of spatial heterogeneity in lung cancer. TCRdb independently ran MiXCR on the 5' RACE reads; one entry per CDR3 protein. The sample includes some 41,000 distinct CDR3 sequences, 6.5% to 8.5% of them seen just once. The ends were cut back, 4 bases at V and 2 bases at J, with 12 bases in the middle. CDR1 is MNHEY, CDR2 SMNVEV, per germline (reference sequence). The CDR3 consists of 14 residues. Time point: sample taken at primary tumor resection. No cell sorting; template was whole RNA from tumor, lung tissue or PBMC. The sample consisted of PBMCs, taken at surgery. The rearrangement uses TRBV27 and TRBJ2-7; D unclear. The receptor's source is a female donor with early-stage non-small cell lung cancer. Here the CDR3 reads CASSSPLLPYEQYF. CDR3 bases: TGTGCCAGCAGTTCGCCCCTGTTACCCTACGAGCAGTACTTC.